The 32 T cell receptor beta chains reported below all come from one sample, sequenced in a study of T cells in Graves' hyperthyroidism and ophthalmopathy. RNA transcripts gave rise to amplified TCR beta CDR3 regions. The TCR CDR3 was amplified in a first-round RT-PCR using the HTBI primer set. TCRdb ran MiXCR on the multiplex PCR reads and lists one entry per CDR3 protein. The profile shows approximately 710,000 distinct CDR3 sequences, 15% to 20% of them singletons. The sample taken for sequencing was blood. The receptors originated from a man aged 50 or older with Graves' hyperthyroidism.

The J gene is TRBJ2-1, the V gene TRBV4-2; the match to TRBD2 covers 12 bases. CDR3 length: 16 residues. Germline V gene sequence: CDR1 LGHNA, CDR2 YNFKEQ. V dropped 0 bases and J dropped 10; count of bases not matched to a gene: 7. CDR3 DNA: TGTGCCAGCAGCCAAGACACTAGCGGGAGGCACTCCGAGCAGTTCTTC. It yields the protein CASSQDTSGRHSEQFF.

This clonotype occurred many times. The rearrangement uses TRBV28 and TRBJ1-4; 7 bases fit TRBD1. The CDR3 runs 14 residues. Losses at the gene ends were 4 bases for V and 4 bases for J; bases not matched to a gene: 3. Per germline, CDR1 MDHEN and CDR2 SYDVKM. The CDR3 sequence is CASSSGQINEKLFF. CDR3 nucleotide sequence: TGTGCCAGCAGTTCGGGACAGATTAATGAAAAACTGTTTTTT.

The chain uses TRBV9 and TRBJ2-7; 8 bases fit TRBD1. Per germline, CDR1 SGDLS and CDR2 YYNGEE. J gave up 3 bases and V 2 bases, and 7 bases lay outside the gene matches. The CDR3 runs to 15 residues. The DNA for the CDR3 is TGTGCCAGCAGCGTTGCGACAGGGGCTATCTACGAGCAGTACTTC. Its translation is CASSVATGAIYEQYF.

This clonotype was detected ten times or more. V and J are TRBV11-3 and TRBJ1-1; no clear D. The germline gives CDR1 SGHNT, CDR2 YENEEA. This CDR3 comprises 14 residues. Trimming stripped 5 bases from V and 1 base from J, with 11 bases between. As DNA, the CDR3 is TGTGCCAGCAGCATTCGCTCTGGGAACACTGAAGCTTTCTTT. Translated: CASSIRSGNTEAFF.

The V gene is TRBV10-2, the J gene TRBJ2-2, with D unclear. Between the trimmed V and J ends, which lost 6 bases and 6 bases, there was a span of 8 bases. The CDR3 runs 12 residues. CDR1 is WSHSY and CDR2 is SAAADI in the germline V gene. This CDR3 is CASSHTSGELFF. The CDR3 DNA sequence: TGCGCCAGCAGCCATACGTCCGGGGAGCTGTTTTTT.

In this sample, this clonotype turned up many times. The chain uses TRBV9 and TRBJ2-1, with 12 bases aligning to TRBD2. The germline V gene encodes CDR1 SGDLS and CDR2 YYNGEE. The CDR3 totals 14 residues. Losses at the gene ends were 5 bases for V and 10 bases for J; bases not matched to a gene: 7. CDR3 DNA: TGTGCCAGCAGTTCGACTAGCGGGAGTGGGGAGCAGTTCTTC. Translated: CASSSTSGSGEQFF.

The chain couples TRBV3-1 to TRBJ2-7, with no clear D. Deletions cut 5 bases from V and 3 bases from J, with 11 bases between. There are 13 residues in the CDR3. The germline V gene encodes CDR1 LGHDT and CDR2 YNNKEL (reference sequence). CDR3 coding DNA: TGTGCCAGCAGCAATGGATATTTCTACGAGCAGTACTTC. Its protein is CASSNGYFYEQYF.

The chain combines TRBV5-1 with TRBJ2-7; 7 positions match TRBD1. With 4 bases clipped from V and 1 base from J, the junction kept 5 bases outside the gene matches. Germline V gives CDR1 SGHRS, CDR2 YFSETQ. The CDR3 runs 14 residues. The CDR3 spells CASSRDSTSYEQYF. Here the CDR3 DNA reads TGCGCCAGCAGCAGGGACAGTACGTCCTACGAGCAGTACTTC.

Only a few counts were recorded for this clonotype. The chain has TRBV9 and TRBJ2-2; 8 positions agree with TRBD2. The trim removed 5 bases at V and 7 bases at J, leaving 7 bases unmatched. The CDR3 is 14 residues long. The germline V gene has CDR1 SGDLS and CDR2 YYNGEE. The CDR3: CASSEGLGDGELFF. The CDR3 DNA sequence: TGTGCCAGCAGTGAGGGACTAGGAGACGGGGAGCTGTTTTTT.

This clonotype was recorded many times. The CDR3 reads CASSPPGYSNQPQHF. CDR3 DNA: TGTGCCAGCTCACCACCAGGGTATAGCAATCAGCCCCAGCATTTT. This chain links TRBV18 with TRBJ1-5, with D uncertain. CDR3 length: 15 residues. Germline CDR1 KGHSH, CDR2 LQKENI. V lost 0 bases to trimming and J lost 0 bases, with 6 bases between them.

This clonotype was observed a handful of times. This chain links TRBV7-9 with TRBJ2-3; D is unclear. Germline V gene data show CDR1 as SEHNR and CDR2 as FQNEAQ (reference sequence). Trimming left V 8 bases short and J 2 bases short, with 17 bases between. This CDR3 comprises 15 residues. As DNA, the CDR3 is TGTGCCAGCCGCACCACGGTTCTTACCACAGATACGCAGTATTTT. Translation gives CASRTTVLTTDTQYF. The full variable domain, its missing parts supplied by reference TRBV7-9 and TRBJ2-3, is DTGVSQNPRHKITKRGQNVTFRCDPISEHNRLYWYRQTLGQGPEFLTYFQNEAQLEKSRLLSDRFSAERPKGSFSTLEIQRTEQGDSAMYLCASRTTVLTTDTQYFGPGTRLTVL.

The rearrangement uses TRBV7-2 and TRBJ2-5; tentatively, D is TRBD2 (5 bases). Trimming pared 3 bases from V and 4 bases from J, leaving 18 bases between. CDR1 is SGHTA and CDR2 is FQGNSA in the germline V gene. This CDR3 has 16 amino acids. This CDR3 is CASSLTPGIFGETQYF. DNA of the CDR3: TGTGCCAGCAGCTTGACCCCCGGGATCTTCGGAGAGACCCAGTACTTC.

V gene TRBV7-2 combines with J gene TRBJ2-2; D is possibly TRBD1 (6 bases). V was cut by 6 bases and J by 1 base, with 12 bases left in between. This CDR3 region has 15 residues. The germline V gene encodes CDR1 SGHTA and CDR2 FQGNSA. CDR3 nucleotides: TGTGCCAGCAGTAACCGACAGGTGAACACCGGGGAGCTGTTTTTT. Translating gives CASSNRQVNTGELFF. Full variable domain (outside the CDR3, taken from reference TRBV7-2 and TRBJ2-2): GAGVSQSPSNKVTEKGKDVELRCDPISGHTALYWYRQSLGQGLEFLIYFQGNSAPDKSGLPSDRFSAERTGGSVSTLTIQRTQQEDSAVYLCASSNRQVNTGELFFGEGSRLTVL.

The chain employs TRBV7-3 and TRBJ2-2; 10 nucleotides align to TRBD2. V trimming: 3 bases; J trimming: 5 bases; junction bases outside the gene matches: 9. The CDR3 is made up of 17 amino acids. CDR1 SGHTA and CDR2 FQGTGA come from the germline V gene. The CDR3 coding sequence is TGTGCCAGCAGCTTTGGTCCTAGCGGGAGACTTACCGGGGAGCTGTTTTTT. Translated: CASSFGPSGRLTGELFF.

This clonotype showed up many times. The chain carries TRBV7-9 and TRBJ1-4; the match to TRBD1 covers 7 bases. This CDR3 comprises 16 residues. V was clipped by 1 base and J by 0 bases; unmatched bases: 2. Per germline, CDR1 SEHNR and CDR2 FQNEAQ (reference sequence). The DNA for the CDR3 is TGTGCCAGCAGCTTAGGGGACAGATCAACTAATGAAAAACTGTTTTTT. Protein product: CASSLGDRSTNEKLFF.

This clonotype was seen many times. This chain links TRBV28 with TRBJ2-1, with D possibly being TRBD2 (7 bases). V was clipped by 10 bases and J by 10 bases, with 23 bases between them. Germline loops: CDR1 MDHEN, CDR2 SYDVKM. The length of the CDR3 is 14 residues. CDR3 DNA: TGTGCCACCACGGAGGGAGGGGGTTTTTGGGAGCAGTTCTTC. As protein: CATTEGGGFWEQFF.

The sample holds many counts of this clonotype. J is TRBJ2-7 and V is TRBV12-3 or TRBV12-4; 7 bases fit TRBD1. After removal of 3 bases from V and 5 bases from J, the junction contained 10 bases not matched to a gene. The CDR3 is 15 residues long. The CDR3 reads CASSLMQTGRHEQYF. DNA for the CDR3: TGTGCCAGCAGTTTGATGCAGACAGGGCGCCACGAGCAGTACTTC.

There are many counts of this clonotype. The chain combines TRBV10-3 with TRBJ2-2, with 10 bases lining up with TRBD1. Germline CDR1 and CDR2: ENHRY and SYGVKD. The CDR3 has 17 residues. After removal of 0 bases from V and 3 bases from J, the junction contained 4 bases not matched to a gene. The CDR3 region has the DNA TGTGCCATCAGTGAGTCGACAGGGGGCTTGGACACCGGGGAGCTGTTTTTT. Its protein product is CAISESTGGLDTGELFF.

This clonotype was counted many times. Being one base from a much bigger clone, this may be a read error. The chain recombines TRBV11-2 with TRBJ2-3; D perhaps matches TRBD2 (6 bases). Per germline, CDR1 SGHAT and CDR2 FQNNGV. This CDR3 region has 15 residues. The CDR3 region has the DNA TGTACCAGCAGCTTATCGGACTACAGCACAGATACGCAGTATTTT. Amino acids: CTSSLSDYSTDTQYF.

This clonotype was seen a handful of times. V is TRBV20-1 and J is TRBJ2-4; D not resolved. The germline V and J ends were trimmed by 0 bases and 0 bases, with 9 bases remaining between them. The CDR3 runs 15 residues. CDR1 and CDR2 from the germline V gene are DFQATT and SNEGSKA (reference sequence). The CDR3 here is CSARDPELAKNIQYF. CDR3 nucleotide sequence: TGCAGTGCTAGAGACCCAGAATTAGCCAAAAACATTCAGTACTTC.

The table lists this clonotype with many counts. The chain carries TRBV10-3 and TRBJ2-5; D ambiguous. Trimming shortened V by 0 bases and J by 2 bases, and 13 bases separated the two germline ends. CDR3 size: 16 residues. Germline V lookup: CDR1 ENHRY, CDR2 SYGVKD. CDR3 sequence (DNA): TGTGCCATCAGTGAGTCGAAGCGTATCACACAAGAGACCCAGTACTTC. This sequence encodes CAISESKRITQETQYF.

Ten or more counts support this clonotype. V usage is TRBV12-3 or TRBV12-4 and J usage is TRBJ2-1; 13 bases line up with TRBD2. Trimming cost V 3 bases and J 8 bases; bases outside gene matches: 7. This CDR3 is 16 amino acids long. CDR3 in DNA: TGTGCCAGCAGTTTCACTAGCGGGAGGGCCGGGCATGAGCAGTTCTTC. Translating it yields CASSFTSGRAGHEQFF.

The V gene is TRBV7-2, the J gene TRBJ2-5; TRBD1 aligns across 7 bases. Germline values: CDR1 SGHTA, CDR2 FQGNSA. Losses at the gene ends were 2 bases for V and 2 bases for J; bases not matched to a gene: 2. The CDR3 runs 14 residues. CDR3 nucleotide sequence: TGTGCCAGCAGCTTACAGGGGGTTCAAGAGACCCAGTACTTC. It encodes CASSLQGVQETQYF.

The table lists this clonotype with many counts. The chain employs TRBV28 and TRBJ2-7; 7 nucleotides line up with TRBD2. Germline V lookup: CDR1 MDHEN, CDR2 SYDVKM. The length of the CDR3 is 15 residues. The V and J ends lost 1 base and 3 bases, in that order; junction bases with no gene match: 6. The CDR3 loop reads CASSLSSGGYYEQYF. In DNA, the CDR3 is TGTGCCAGCAGTTTATCTAGCGGAGGGTACTACGAGCAGTACTTC.

A few counts support this clonotype. J is TRBJ2-2 and V is TRBV28; D remains unclear. Germline CDR1 is MDHEN and CDR2 is SYDVKM. The CDR3 loop spans 14 amino acids. The V gene lost 3 bases and the J gene lost 5 bases, with 10 bases spanning the gap. CDR3 sequence: CASSLSRETGELFF. The CDR3 nucleotides read TGTGCCAGCAGTTTGTCTAGAGAAACCGGGGAGCTGTTTTTT.

The chain carries TRBV19 and TRBJ2-1; a possible D gene is TRBD1 (6 bases). This CDR3 is built from 18 residues. The germline gives CDR1 LNHDA, CDR2 SQIVND (reference sequence). Trimming removed 4 bases from V and 1 base from J, with 20 bases in between. DNA for the CDR3: TGTGCCAGTAGTACCTTCCCATCGACAGGTTATTCCTACAATGAGCAGTTCTTC. It yields the protein CASSTFPSTGYSYNEQFF.

This chain uses TRBV5-1 with TRBJ2-1; TRBD2 is a possible D gene (6 bases). CDR1 is SGHRS and CDR2 is YFSETQ in the germline V gene. V was cut by 4 bases and J by 6 bases, with 14 bases left in between. The CDR3 sequence is 14 residues long. This CDR3 reads CASSSLDYLNEQFF. The CDR3 DNA is TGCGCCAGCAGCAGCCTGGACTACCTCAATGAGCAGTTCTTC.

Ten or more counts support this clonotype. V is TRBV27 and J is TRBJ2-7; TRBD1 agrees at 9 bases. V lost 5 bases to trimming and J lost 3 bases; unmatched junction nucleotides: 8. The germline gives CDR1 MNHEY, CDR2 SMNVEV (reference sequence). The CDR3 covers 15 residues. CDR3 amino acids: CASSLRTGEGYEQYF. The CDR3 nucleotides read TGTGCCAGCAGTCTACGGACAGGGGAGGGCTACGAGCAGTACTTC.

The chain is built from TRBV5-4 and TRBJ2-3; D is unclear. The CDR3 consists of 13 residues. V gave up 0 bases and J gave up 4 bases, with 6 bases separating them. Germline lookup yields CDR1 SGHNT and CDR2 YYREEE (reference sequence). DNA for the CDR3: TGTGCCAGCAGCTTGGCATTATCAGATACGCAGTATTTT. It codes for CASSLALSDTQYF. The entire variable domain, with the rest obtained from reference TRBV5-4 and TRBJ2-3, is as follows: ETGVTQSPTHLIKTRGQQVTLRCSSQSGHNTVSWYQQALGQGPQFIFQYYREEENGRGNFPPRFSGLQFPNYSSELNVNALELDDSALYLCASSLALSDTQYFGPGTRLTVL.

This clonotype was found a few times. The chain recombines TRBV20-1 with TRBJ2-7, with D possibly being TRBD1 or TRBD2 (5 bases each). CDR1 and CDR2 from the germline V gene are DFQATT and SNEGSKA (reference sequence). CDR3 length: 14 residues. With 5 bases removed from V and 2 bases from J, the gap between germline ends came to 16 bases. CDR3 bases: TGCAGTGCTGATAACCGGGACGGGACCTACGAGCAGTACTTC. Its translation: CSADNRDGTYEQYF.

This clonotype was seen more than once but under ten times. The V call is TRBV13, the J call TRBJ2-7; no clear D. The CDR3 covers 13 residues. The ends were cut back, 4 bases at V and 2 bases at J, with 9 bases in the middle. Germline lookup yields CDR1 PRHDT and CDR2 FYEKMQ (reference sequence). The CDR3 is CASSSSSAYEQYF. DNA for the CDR3: TGTGCCAGCAGCTCCTCTTCCGCCTACGAGCAGTACTTC.

This rearrangement joins TRBV20-1 to TRBJ2-7, with TRBD2 matching over 10 bases. Germline CDR1 DFQATT, CDR2 SNEGSKA (reference sequence). This CDR3 spans 13 amino acids. V trimming: 6 bases; J trimming: 6 bases; junction bases outside the gene matches: 8. CDR3 protein: CSAPIAGGSEQYF. In DNA, the CDR3 is TGCAGTGCACCCATAGCGGGAGGCTCCGAGCAGTACTTC.